This T cell receptor beta chain was identified during a study of T-cell reconstitution after alpha-beta-depleted transplantation in children. V shed 4 bases and J 7 bases; nucleotides not matched to a gene: 8. This CDR3 comprises 14 residues. CDR1 and CDR2 (germline): SQVTM, ANQGSEA. Findings of the study overall: Recipient T cells and thymic progenitors that survived gave rise to the high TCRbeta diversity observed at day 60 in some patients. As was reported, about two months after transplant, alpha-beta T cells came from several hundred expanded graft clones. At the one-year point after transplant, T-cell counts and TCRbeta diversity were found to come mostly from T cells that had been newly produced.

Details on this clonotype: Antigen: not known.

Construction of the TCRbeta library involved unique molecular identifiers. MiXCR, applied by TCRdb to the PCR reads, yields one record per CDR3 protein. The data show roughly 350,000 distinct CDR3 sequences, around 15% seen once. The rearrangement uses TRBV29-1 and TRBJ2-5; TRBD2 matches 11 bases. Here the sequenced sample was PBMCs, mostly from graft donor cells, taken 360 days after TCRalphabeta/CD19-depleted stem cell transplant. The receptor's source is a male patient aged 2 to 9 who had a stem cell transplant for acute lymphoblastic leukemia, so the T cells may come from the graft donor. The chain's CDR3 is CSVVGAGTSGTQYF. The CDR3 nucleotides are TGCAGCGTTGTGGGGGCCGGGACTAGCGGGACCCAGTACTTC.